There are many counts of the clone carrying this T cell receptor (beta chain). The antigen is unknown. Per the germline V gene, CDR1 is LNHDA and CDR2 is SQIVND (reference sequence). The CDR3 is 15 amino acids. V lost 3 bases to trimming and J lost 6 bases, with 17 bases between them. The TCRbeta library was prepared with unique molecular identifiers. MiXCR, run by TCRdb on the PCR reads, gives a single entry per CDR3 protein. The repertoire holds 210,000 or so distinct CDR3 sequences, with about a tenth as singletons. This sample stems from a study of T-cell reconstitution after alpha-beta-depleted transplantation in children. Study-level findings and limits: T-cell counts and diversity at one year following transplant were attributed mainly to newly produced T cells. The high TCRbeta diversity at day 60 in some patients came from surviving recipient T cells and thymic progenitors. It was reported that alpha-beta T cells came from several hundred expanded graft clones (about two months after transplant).

The specimen was PBMCs, collected before TCRalphabeta/CD19-depleted stem cell transplant. This rearrangement joins TRBV19 to TRBJ2-5; D perhaps matches TRBD2 (7 bases). This clonotype was sampled from a child under two years old with acute myeloid leukemia, due to receive a stem cell transplant. CDR3 sequence (DNA): TGTGCCAGTAGTATGGATCCGGGGGGCTGGAAGACCCAGTACTTC. Amino acids: CASSMDPGGWKTQYF.